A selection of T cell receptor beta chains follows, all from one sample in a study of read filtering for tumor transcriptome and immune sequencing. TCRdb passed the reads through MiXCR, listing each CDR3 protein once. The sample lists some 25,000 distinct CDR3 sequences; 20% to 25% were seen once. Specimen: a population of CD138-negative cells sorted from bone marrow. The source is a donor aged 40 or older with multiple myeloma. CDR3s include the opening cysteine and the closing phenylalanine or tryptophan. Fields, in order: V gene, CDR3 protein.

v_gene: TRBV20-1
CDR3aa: CSARTSGLTQYF

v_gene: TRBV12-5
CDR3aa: CASGSGLAAYNEQFF

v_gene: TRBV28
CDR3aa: CVSSLVPSSYNEQFF

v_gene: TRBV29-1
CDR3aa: CSVDGLANYNEQFF

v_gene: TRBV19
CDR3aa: CASSQVGLAFSNEQFF

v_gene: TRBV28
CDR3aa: CASSLFPGSYEQYF

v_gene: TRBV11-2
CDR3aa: CASSLVARQGRTNTEAFF

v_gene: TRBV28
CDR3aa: CASSLLRAEQFF

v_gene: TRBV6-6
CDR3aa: CASSYSDVGGADTQYF

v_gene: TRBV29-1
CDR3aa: CSVGGNRGTEAFF

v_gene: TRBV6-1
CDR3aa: CASSSLAGVPDTQYF

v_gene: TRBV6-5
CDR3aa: CASSLGGDRLREQYF

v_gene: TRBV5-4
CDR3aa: CASSLSSSGGGETQYF

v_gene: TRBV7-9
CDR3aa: CASSYTGQQSPYEQYF

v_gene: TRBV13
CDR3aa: CASSFTPSDQETQYF

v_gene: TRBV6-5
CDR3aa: CASSLAGEQFF

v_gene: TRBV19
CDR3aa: CASSMLAGGGEQFF

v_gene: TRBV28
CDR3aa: CASKGGQIGDTEAFF

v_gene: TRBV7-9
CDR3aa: CASILLAGGTGEQYF

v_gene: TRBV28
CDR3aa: CASGRPNSPLHF

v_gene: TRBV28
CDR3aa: CASSGTSGRYERYF

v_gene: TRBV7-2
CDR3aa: CASSLNVPQPQHF

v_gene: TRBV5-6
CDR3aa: CASSRQISYEQYF

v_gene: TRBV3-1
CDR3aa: CASSQGLRTGSSEQYF

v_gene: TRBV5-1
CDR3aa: CASRSLGQGVNEQFF

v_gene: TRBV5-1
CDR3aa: CASSLATLENIQYF

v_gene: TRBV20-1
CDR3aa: CSALTVGQGLWTDTQYF

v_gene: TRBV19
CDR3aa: CASSTYRGSTYNEQFF

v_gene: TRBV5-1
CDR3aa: CASSLVVPGTYNEQFF

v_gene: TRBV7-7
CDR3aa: CASSLRPSTNTGELFF

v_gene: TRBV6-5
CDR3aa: CVSRERAARSRGTEAFF

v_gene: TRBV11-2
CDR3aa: CASSPTNPGTGGTEAFF

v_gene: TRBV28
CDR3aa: CASRVSSCDEQFF

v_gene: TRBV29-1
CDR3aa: CSVSGGSGINTGELFF

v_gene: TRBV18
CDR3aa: CASSRRAWETQYF

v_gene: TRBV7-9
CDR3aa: CASSFLYNEQFF

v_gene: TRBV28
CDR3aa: CASSSRLTSGRNEQFF

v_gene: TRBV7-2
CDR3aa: CASSSSGTSGGYNEQFF

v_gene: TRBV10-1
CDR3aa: CASSVADSNTGELFF

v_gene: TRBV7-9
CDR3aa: CASSLTQGSGEQYF